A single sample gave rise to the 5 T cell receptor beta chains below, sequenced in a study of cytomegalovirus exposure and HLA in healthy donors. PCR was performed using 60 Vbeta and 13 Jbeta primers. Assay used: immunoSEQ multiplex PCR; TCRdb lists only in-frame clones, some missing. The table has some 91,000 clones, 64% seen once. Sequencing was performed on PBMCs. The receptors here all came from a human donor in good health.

The DNA of the CDR3 is TGCAGCGCGGGGGCCGGGACAGGAGGCGGGCAGTACTTC. Translating gives CSAGAGTGGGQYF. The gene calls are TRBV29-1 and TRBJ2-7, with 8 bases that match TRBD1. V gave up 7 bases and J gave up 9 bases; unmatched junction bases: 14. The germline CDR1 and CDR2 sequences are SQVTM and ANQGSEA. The CDR3 contains 13 residues.

CDR3 sequence: CASSAGNQPQHF. In nucleotides, the CDR3 is TGTGCCAGCAGCGCAGGGAATCAGCCCCAGCATTTT. The rearrangement uses TRBV21-1 and TRBJ1-5; the DNA was not compared with TRBD1, the D call given in the table. TRBV21-1 is termed a pseudogene. The CDR3 runs to 12 residues.

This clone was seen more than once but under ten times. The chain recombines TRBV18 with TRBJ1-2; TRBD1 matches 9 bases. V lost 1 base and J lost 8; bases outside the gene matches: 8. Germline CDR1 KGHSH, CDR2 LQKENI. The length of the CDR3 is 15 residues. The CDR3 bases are TGTGCCAGCTCACCACGCGAGACAGGGGGAGCCGGCTACACCTTC. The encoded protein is CASSPRETGGAGYTF.

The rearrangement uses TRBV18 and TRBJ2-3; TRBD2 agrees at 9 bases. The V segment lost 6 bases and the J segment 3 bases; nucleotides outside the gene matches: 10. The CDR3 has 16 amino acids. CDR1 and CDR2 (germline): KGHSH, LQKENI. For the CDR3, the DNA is TGTGCCAGCTCCCAGTACGCGGGGGGGCTTACAGATACGCAGTATTTT. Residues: CASSQYAGGLTDTQYF.

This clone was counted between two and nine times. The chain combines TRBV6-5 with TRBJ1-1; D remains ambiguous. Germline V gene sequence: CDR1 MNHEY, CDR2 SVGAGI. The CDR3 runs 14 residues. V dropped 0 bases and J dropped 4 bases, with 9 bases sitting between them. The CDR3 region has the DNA TGTGCCAGCAGTTACTCTTCACCCGGCACTGAAGCTTTCTTT. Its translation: CASSYSSPGTEAFF.